This is a list of T cell receptor beta chains from one sample in a study of T cell repertoires in cytomegalovirus infection. TCRdb re-derived calls from the reads in MiXCR, one entry per CDR3 protein. The sample has around 120,000 distinct CDR3 sequences, around 25% seen once. No antigen is known for these receptors. The specimen was PBMCs, sequenced either directly or after in vitro stimulation (not recorded which). The receptors stem from a human donor in good health (CMV status not recorded). Some clones in this sample may be carry-over from other donors' samples. Both conserved end residues are part of each CDR3. A D gene is named only where the DNA matches it firmly. Some rows have no size entry. The others give once, few or many, or a class for an expanded clone.

clone size: many; V gene: TRBV7-9; D gene: .; J gene: TRBJ1-1; CDR3 length: 13; CDR3 DNA: TGTGCCAGCAGCTTATTCGAGGGAACTGAAGCTTTCTTT; CDR3 protein: CASSLFEGTEAFF
clone size: many; V gene: TRBV5-1; D gene: TRBD2; J gene: TRBJ2-1; CDR3 length: 18; CDR3 DNA: TGCGCCAGCAGCGGGGGGGGACTAGCGGGAGCAGCTGGCAATGAGCAGTTCTTC; CDR3 protein: CASSGGGLAGAAGNEQFF
clone size: few; V gene: TRBV6-6; D gene: .; J gene: TRBJ2-7; CDR3 length: 12; CDR3 DNA: TGTGCCAGCAGTTACATCGGGGGCGAGCAGTACTTC; CDR3 protein: CASSYIGGEQYF
clone size: .; V gene: TRBV30; D gene: .; J gene: TRBJ2-2; CDR3 length: 13; CDR3 DNA: TGTGCCTCTAGCACCACGAACACCGGGGAGCTGTTTTTT; CDR3 protein: CASSTTNTGELFF
clone size: few; V gene: TRBV6-1; D gene: TRBD1; J gene: TRBJ1-5; CDR3 length: 14; CDR3 DNA: TGTGCCAGCACCTCGACAGGGCCACATCAGCCCCAGCATTTT; CDR3 protein: CASTSTGPHQPQHF
clone size: few; V gene: TRBV4-1; D gene: .; J gene: TRBJ1-4; CDR3 length: 17; CDR3 DNA: TGCGCCAGCAGCCAAGATACTGGGGGAAATGGTAATGAAAAACTGTTTTTT; CDR3 protein: CASSQDTGGNGNEKLFF
clone size: .; V gene: TRBV27; D gene: .; J gene: TRBJ2-3; CDR3 length: 14; CDR3 DNA: TGTGCCAGCAGTTCCAGACTAGTCGAAGATACGCAGTATTTT; CDR3 protein: CASSSRLVEDTQYF
clone size: .; V gene: TRBV6-1; D gene: TRBD2; J gene: TRBJ2-2; CDR3 length: 17; CDR3 DNA: TGTGCCAGCAGTGATCCGGCACTAGCGGGACCAACCGGGGAGCTGTTTTTT; CDR3 protein: CASSDPALAGPTGELFF
clone size: .; V gene: TRBV24-1; D gene: .; J gene: TRBJ2-5; CDR3 length: 11; CDR3 DNA: TGTGCCACCAGTGTAGGGGAGACCCAGTACTTC; CDR3 protein: CATSVGETQYF
clone size: .; V gene: TRBV20-1; D gene: .; J gene: TRBJ2-5; CDR3 length: 12; CDR3 DNA: TGCAGTGCTAGAGGGACACAAGAGACCCAGTACTTC; CDR3 protein: CSARGTQETQYF
clone size: many; V gene: TRBV11-3; D gene: .; J gene: TRBJ1-1; CDR3 length: 19; CDR3 DNA: TGTGCCAGCAGCCGGGTCGGGTCGTACCCCTACCCAACTGGCACTGAAGCTTTCTTT; CDR3 protein: CASSRVGSYPYPTGTEAFF
clone size: few; V gene: TRBV15; D gene: .; J gene: TRBJ1-3; CDR3 length: 18; CDR3 DNA: TGTGCCACCAGCACAAGACAAAAAGATCTCCACTCTGGAAACACCATATATTTT; CDR3 protein: CATSTRQKDLHSGNTIYF
clone size: many; V gene: TRBV7-2; D gene: .; J gene: TRBJ1-5; CDR3 length: 16; CDR3 DNA: TGTGCCAGCAGCTTTGAGGGGCTTCGGGGCAATCAGCCCCAGCATTTT; CDR3 protein: CASSFEGLRGNQPQHF